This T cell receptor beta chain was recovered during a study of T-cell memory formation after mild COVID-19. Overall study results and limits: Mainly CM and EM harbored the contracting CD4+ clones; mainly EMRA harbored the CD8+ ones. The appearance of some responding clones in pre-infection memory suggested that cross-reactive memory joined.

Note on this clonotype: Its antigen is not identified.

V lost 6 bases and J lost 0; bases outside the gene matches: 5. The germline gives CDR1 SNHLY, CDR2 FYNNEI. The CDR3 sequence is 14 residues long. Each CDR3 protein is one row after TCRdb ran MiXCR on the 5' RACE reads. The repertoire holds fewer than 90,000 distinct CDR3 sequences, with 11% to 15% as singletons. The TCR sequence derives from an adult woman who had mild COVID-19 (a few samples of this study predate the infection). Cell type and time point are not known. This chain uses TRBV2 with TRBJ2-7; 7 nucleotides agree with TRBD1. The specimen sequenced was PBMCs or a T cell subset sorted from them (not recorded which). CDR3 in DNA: TGTGCCAGCAGAGGGACAGTTAGCTCCTACGAGCAGTACTTC. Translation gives CASRGTVSSYEQYF. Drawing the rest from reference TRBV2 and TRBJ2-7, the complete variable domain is EPEVTQTPSHQVTQMGQEVILRCVPISNHLYFYWYRQILGQKVEFLVSFYNNEISEKSEIFDDQFSVERPDGSNFTLKIRSTKLEDSAMYFCASRGTVSSYEQYFGPGTRLTVT.